Reported below is one T cell receptor (beta chain). The antigen remains undetermined. A read error is the likely source, as a far larger clone sits one nucleotide away. Isolated PBMCs totaled at least 7 million in each sample. The sample comes from a study of blood T cells in healthy people across ages. General observations from the study: Relative to aged donors, long-lived donors carried more naive CD4+ cells and displayed higher diversity.

Germline CDR1 and CDR2: SGHAT and FQDESV (reference sequence). This CDR3 has 13 residues. It was with a sample-barcoded 5' primer and a J-beta primer mix that a second PCR of about 7 to 12 cycles was run. At least 3 million CDR3-containing paired-end reads were obtained per sample. TCRdb recomputed calls from the 5' RACE reads with MiXCR, one row per CDR3 protein. The table includes 650,000 to 800,000 distinct CDR3 sequences, 45% to 60% detected once. V is TRBV11-1 and J is TRBJ2-1; D is ambiguous. The origin of this receptor is a woman of 80 years or more in good health. Sequenced: blood. The DNA of the CDR3 is TGTGCCGGCAGCTCGAGCTCCTACAATGAGCAGTTCTTC. Encoded protein: CAGSSSSYNEQFF.